The next 8 T cell receptor beta chains were all read from a single sample in a study of Ad26.COV2.S vaccination and SARS-CoV-2 variants. Treatment noted: about 20 received Ad26.COV2.S at low or high dose, single or two shots; 5 received placebo; per-sample allocation not given. Collection of the samples took place on day 63 after the first injection of vaccine or placebo. Profiling relied on immunoSEQ multiplex PCR, and the TCRdb table lists in-frame clones only, not all of them. Of around 450,000 clones in the sample, roughly 87% were seen once. Specimen: peripheral blood, collected in a trial of Ad26.COV2.S vaccine versus placebo. The receptors derive from a person between 18 and 65 years old who received the Ad26.COV2.S COVID-19 vaccine or a placebo.

This chain links TRBV29-1 with TRBJ1-1, with D unclear. V was cut by 3 bases and J by 1 base, with 6 bases left in between. This CDR3 region has 12 residues. Germline V gene sequence: CDR1 SQVTM, CDR2 ANQGSEA. For the CDR3, the DNA is TGCAGCGTTGATGACCGGAACACTGAAGCTTTCTTT. It translates to CSVDDRNTEAFF.

This clone was seen a handful of times. This same CDR3 is encoded by further DNA sequences in the sample. The chain has TRBV28 and TRBJ1-1, with unresolved D. CDR1 and CDR2 (germline): MDHEN, SYDVKM. Trimming shortened V by 2 bases and J by 0 bases, and 1 base separated the two germline ends. The CDR3 has 12 amino acids. CDR3 DNA sequence: TGTGCCAGCAGTTTAGTGAACACTGAAGCTTTCTTT. Its protein is CASSLVNTEAFF.

This chain joins TRBV20-1 and TRBJ1-2; D call uncertain. CDR3 length equals 11 residues. Germline V gene sequence: CDR1 DFQATT, CDR2 SNEGSKA (reference sequence). V dropped 5 bases and J dropped 13 bases, with 17 bases sitting between them. Here the CDR3 reads CSAQHRPGGTF. The CDR3 DNA reads as TGCAGTGCTCAACATAGACCCGGCGGCACCTTC.

V is TRBV19 and J is TRBJ1-3; 8 nucleotides match TRBD1. Trimming took 3 bases from V and 0 from J; bases not matched to a gene: 4. The CDR3 has 16 residues. From germline, CDR1 is LNHDA and CDR2 SQIVND (reference sequence). In DNA form, the CDR3 reads TGTGCCAGTAGTATGGACAGGGCACTCTCTGGAAACACCATATATTTT. Encoded protein: CASSMDRALSGNTIYF. Full variable domain (remainder filled in from reference TRBV19 and TRBJ1-3): DGGITQSPKYLFRKEGQNVTLSCEQNLNHDAMYWYRQDPGQGLRLIYYSQIVNDFQKGDIAEGYSVSREKKESFPLTVTSAQKNPTAFYLCASSMDRALSGNTIYFGEGSWLTVV.

This clone was seen once. The chain combines TRBV4-2 with TRBJ1-2; unclear D gene. The germline V gene has CDR1 LGHNA and CDR2 YNFKEQ. The CDR3 is made up of 14 amino acids. V lost 0 bases to trimming and J lost 1 base, with 6 bases between them. This chain's CDR3 is CASSQDWDNYGYTF. The CDR3 DNA sequence: TGTGCCAGCAGCCAAGATTGGGATAACTATGGCTACACCTTC.

DNA for the CDR3: TGTGCCAGCAGTCCTGGACAGGGGACCTCCCCCCAGCATTTT. This gives the protein CASSPGQGTSPQHF. The rearrangement links TRBV27 to TRBJ1-5; 9 nucleotides line up with TRBD1. The CDR3 runs 14 residues. Germline lookup yields CDR1 MNHEY and CDR2 SMNVEV (reference sequence). The V gene end was trimmed by 5 bases and the J gene end by 10 bases; junction bases not matched to a gene: 9.

This chain uses TRBV2 with TRBJ2-5; 16 nucleotides agree with TRBD2. Germline V gene sequence: CDR1 SNHLY, CDR2 FYNNEI. With 3 bases clipped from V and 5 bases from J, the junction kept 6 bases outside the gene matches. This CDR3 has 17 amino acids. The CDR3, as DNA: TGTGCCAGCAGTGAGGGACTAGCGGGGGGGATTGGGGAGACCCAGTACTTC. Its protein is CASSEGLAGGIGETQYF.

A note on this clone: The same CDR3 also results from other DNA sequences found in this sample. The rearrangement links TRBV7-3 to TRBJ1-2; D possibly corresponds to TRBD1 (5 bases). The germline V gene encodes CDR1 SGHTA and CDR2 FQGTGA. The CDR3 is 15 residues long. V lost 1 base to trimming and J lost 5 bases, with 14 bases between them. CDR3 nucleotide sequence: TGTGCCAGCAGCTTAAGTGCAGGGAGACAGTATGGCTACACCTTC. The encoded protein is CASSLSAGRQYGYTF.